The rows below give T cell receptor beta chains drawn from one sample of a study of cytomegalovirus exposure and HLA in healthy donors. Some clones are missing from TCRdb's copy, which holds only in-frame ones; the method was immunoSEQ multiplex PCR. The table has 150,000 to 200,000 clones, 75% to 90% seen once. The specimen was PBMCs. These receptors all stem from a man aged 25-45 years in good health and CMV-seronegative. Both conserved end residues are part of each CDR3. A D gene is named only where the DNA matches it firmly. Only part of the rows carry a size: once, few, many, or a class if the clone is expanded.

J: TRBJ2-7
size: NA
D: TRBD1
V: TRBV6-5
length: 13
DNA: TGTGCCAGCAGATGGACAGGTGGGACCGAGCAGTACTTC
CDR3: CASRWTGGTEQYF

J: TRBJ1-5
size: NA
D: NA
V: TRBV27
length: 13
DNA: TGTGCCAGCCGTCCAGGATTCAATCAGCCCCAGCATTTT
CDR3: CASRPGFNQPQHF

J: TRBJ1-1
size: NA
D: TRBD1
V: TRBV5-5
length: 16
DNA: TGTGCCAGCAGCCCCCTCTTGGCAGGGGGTAAGACTGAAGCTTTCTTT
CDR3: CASSPLLAGGKTEAFF

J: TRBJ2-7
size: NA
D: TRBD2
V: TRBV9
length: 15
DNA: TGTGCCAGCAGCGTCGGAGCGGGGGGGCTCTACGAGCAGTACTTC
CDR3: CASSVGAGGLYEQYF

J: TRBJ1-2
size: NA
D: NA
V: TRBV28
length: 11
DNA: TGTGCCAGCGGCCTACAGGGCGGCTACACCTTC
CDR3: CASGLQGGYTF

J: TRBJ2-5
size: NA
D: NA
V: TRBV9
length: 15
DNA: TGTGCCAGCAGCCCAGAAGGGATGGGAGGCGAGACCCAGTACTTC
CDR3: CASSPEGMGGETQYF

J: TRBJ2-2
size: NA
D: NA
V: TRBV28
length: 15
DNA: TGTGCCAGCACCTTCCGGACTCTCAGGGGCGGGGAGCTGTTTTTT
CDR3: CASTFRTLRGGELFF

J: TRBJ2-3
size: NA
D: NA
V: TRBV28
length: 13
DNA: TGTGCCAGCAGTCGGAGCATGACAGATACGCAGTATTTT
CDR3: CASSRSMTDTQYF

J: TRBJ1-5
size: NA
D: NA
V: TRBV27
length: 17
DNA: TGTGCCAGCAGTCGTACGCAGGGCCCGTATAGCAATCAGCCCCAGCATTTT
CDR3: CASSRTQGPYSNQPQHF

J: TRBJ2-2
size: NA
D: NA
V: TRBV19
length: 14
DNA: TGTGCCAGTAGTTTCCAGGGTCGGACCGGGGAGCTGTTTTTT
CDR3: CASSFQGRTGELFF

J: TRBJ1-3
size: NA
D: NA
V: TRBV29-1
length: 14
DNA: TGCAGCGTTATAGGGGGAGAAGCTGGAAACACCATATATTTT
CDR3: CSVIGGEAGNTIYF

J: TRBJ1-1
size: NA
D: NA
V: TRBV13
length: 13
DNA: TGTGCCAGCAGCTACAGCTCGAACACTGAAGCTTTCTTT
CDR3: CASSYSSNTEAFF

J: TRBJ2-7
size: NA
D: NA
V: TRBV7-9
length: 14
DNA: TGTGCCAGCAGCTCCCTGGGACACCTCTACGAGCAGTACTTC
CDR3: CASSSLGHLYEQYF

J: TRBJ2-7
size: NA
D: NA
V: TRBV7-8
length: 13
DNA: TGTGCCAGCACGAGGACAGCATCCTACGAGCAGTACTTC
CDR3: CASTRTASYEQYF

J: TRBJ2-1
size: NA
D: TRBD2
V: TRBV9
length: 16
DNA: TGTGCCAGCAGCGCCCCTGCGGGGGGACCCTACAATGAGCAGTTCTTC
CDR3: CASSAPAGGPYNEQFF

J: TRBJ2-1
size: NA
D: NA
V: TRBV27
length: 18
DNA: TGTGCCAGCAGTCTCCTCGGACATCTACCTAGCTCCTACAATGAGCAGTTCTTC
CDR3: CASSLLGHLPSSYNEQFF

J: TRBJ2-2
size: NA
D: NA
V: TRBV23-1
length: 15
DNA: TGCGCCAGCAGTATTAACTACACGGACACCGGGGAGCTGTTTTTT
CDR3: CASSINYTDTGELFF

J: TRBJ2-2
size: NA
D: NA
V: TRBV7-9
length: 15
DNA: TGTGCCAGCAGCTTGGTCCCAGCGGGCCCCGGGGAGCTGTTTTTT
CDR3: CASSLVPAGPGELFF

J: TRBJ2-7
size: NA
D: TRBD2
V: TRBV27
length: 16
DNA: TGTGCCAGCAGTTTGGGGACTAGCGGGAGGTCCTACGAGCAGTACTTC
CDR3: CASSLGTSGRSYEQYF

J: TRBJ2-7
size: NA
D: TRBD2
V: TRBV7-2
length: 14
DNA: TGTGCCAGCAGCTTCCAGCGGGGTCCCTACGAGCAGTACTTC
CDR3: CASSFQRGPYEQYF

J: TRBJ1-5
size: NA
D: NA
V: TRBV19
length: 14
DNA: TGTGCCAGTAGTACCGGGACAAGCAATCAGCCCCAGCATTTT
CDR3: CASSTGTSNQPQHF

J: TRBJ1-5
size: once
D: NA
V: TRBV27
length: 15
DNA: TGTGCCAGCAGTTTATCAACGCGATCCAATCAGCCCCAGCATTTT
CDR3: CASSLSTRSNQPQHF

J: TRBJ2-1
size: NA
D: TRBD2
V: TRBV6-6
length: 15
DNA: TGTGCCAGCAGTTGGGGGACTAGCCGATACGATGAGCAGTTCTTC
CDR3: CASSWGTSRYDEQFF

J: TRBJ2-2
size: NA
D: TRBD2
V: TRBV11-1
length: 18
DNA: TGTGCCAGCAGCTTTTGGGACCTACTAGCGGAGAACACCGGGGAGCTGTTTTTT
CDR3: CASSFWDLLAENTGELFF

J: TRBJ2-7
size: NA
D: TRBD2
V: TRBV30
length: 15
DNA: TGTGCCTGGAGTGTAGGGGAGGGTATGCCCTACGAGCAGTACTTC
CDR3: CAWSVGEGMPYEQYF

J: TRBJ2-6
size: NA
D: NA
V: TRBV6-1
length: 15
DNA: TGTGCCAGCAGAAGTACAGTCTCTGGGGCCAACGTCCTGACTTTC
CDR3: CASRSTVSGANVLTF

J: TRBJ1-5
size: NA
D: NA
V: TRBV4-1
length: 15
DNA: TGCGCCAGCAGCCAAGTAGGAGCTTGGGATCAGCCCCAGCATTTT
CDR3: CASSQVGAWDQPQHF

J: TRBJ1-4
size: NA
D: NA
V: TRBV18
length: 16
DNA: TGTGCCAGCTCACCCCAGGGTCCCAGCACCGGTGAAAAACTGTTTTTT
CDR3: CASSPQGPSTGEKLFF

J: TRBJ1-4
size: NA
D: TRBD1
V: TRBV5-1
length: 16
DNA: TGCGCCAGCAGCTTGCTCGGACAGGCGTTGAATGAAAAACTGTTTTTT
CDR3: CASSLLGQALNEKLFF

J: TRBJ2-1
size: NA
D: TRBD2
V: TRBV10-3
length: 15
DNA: TGTGCCATCAGTGTCGCGGGAGGGCCAGACAATGAGCAGTTCTTC
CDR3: CAISVAGGPDNEQFF

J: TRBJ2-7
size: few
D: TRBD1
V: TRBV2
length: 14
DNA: TGTGCCAGCAGTGTTGGACAGGGTACTTTCGGGCAGTACTTC
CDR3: CASSVGQGTFGQYF

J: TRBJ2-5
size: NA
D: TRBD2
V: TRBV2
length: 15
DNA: TGTGCCAGCAGTGAATACGGGGGGGCAGCAGAGACCCAGTACTTC
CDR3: CASSEYGGAAETQYF

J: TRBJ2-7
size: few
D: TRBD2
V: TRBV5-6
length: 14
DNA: TGTGCCAGCACCCCGGGGGGGGTAACCTACGAGCAGTACTTC
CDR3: CASTPGGVTYEQYF

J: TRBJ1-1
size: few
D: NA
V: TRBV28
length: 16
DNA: TGTGCCAGCAGTTTTCGACCGGGACTTAGGAACACTGAAGCTTTCTTT
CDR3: CASSFRPGLRNTEAFF

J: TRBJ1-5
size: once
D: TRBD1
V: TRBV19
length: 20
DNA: TGTGCCAGTAGTATAGCAGTAGAGGGGACAGGGTCACATAGCAATCAGCCCCAGCATTTT
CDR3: CASSIAVEGTGSHSNQPQHF

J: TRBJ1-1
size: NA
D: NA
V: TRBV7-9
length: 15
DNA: TGTGCCAGCAGCCCCGCGTGGGAGGAGAACACTGAAGCTTTCTTT
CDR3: CASSPAWEENTEAFF

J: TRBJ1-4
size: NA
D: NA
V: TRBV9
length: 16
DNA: TGTGCCAGCAGCCCTACCCGGGCAGGGGTCGATGAAAAACTGTTTTTT
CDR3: CASSPTRAGVDEKLFF

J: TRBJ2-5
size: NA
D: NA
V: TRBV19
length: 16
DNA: TGTGCCAGTAGTATAGTCATGGCAGGGGTGGGGGAGACCCAGTACTTC
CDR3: CASSIVMAGVGETQYF

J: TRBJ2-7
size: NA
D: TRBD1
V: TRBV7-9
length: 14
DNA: TGTGCCAGCAGCCCCGCGGGACAGGGACGGGTGTGGTACTTC
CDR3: CASSPAGQGRVWYF

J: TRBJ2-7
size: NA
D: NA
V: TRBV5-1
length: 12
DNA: TGCGCCAGCAGAGATAAGCCCTACGAGCAGTACTTC
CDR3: CASRDKPYEQYF

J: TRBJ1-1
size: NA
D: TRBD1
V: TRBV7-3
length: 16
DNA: TGTGCCAGCAGCTTAACGGGGACAGGCATGAACACTGAAGCTTTCTTT
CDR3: CASSLTGTGMNTEAFF

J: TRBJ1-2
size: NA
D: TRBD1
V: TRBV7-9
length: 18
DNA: TGTGCCAGCAGCTTAGGGTCCGGGGACAGGGTCCGGAACTATGGCTACACCTTC
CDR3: CASSLGSGDRVRNYGYTF

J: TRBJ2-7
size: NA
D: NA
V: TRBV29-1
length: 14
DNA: TGCAGCGTTGAAAGTTGGGGCCCCAGCTACGAGCAGTACTTC
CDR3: CSVESWGPSYEQYF

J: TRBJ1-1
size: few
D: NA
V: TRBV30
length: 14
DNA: TGTGCCTGGAGTAAAGGGGGGGGGAACACTGAAGCTTTCTTT
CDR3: CAWSKGGGNTEAFF

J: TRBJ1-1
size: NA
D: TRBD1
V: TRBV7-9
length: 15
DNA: TGTGCCAGCAGTTCCTCCGGGACAGGGGTCTCTGAAGCTTTCTTT
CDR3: CASSSSGTGVSEAFF